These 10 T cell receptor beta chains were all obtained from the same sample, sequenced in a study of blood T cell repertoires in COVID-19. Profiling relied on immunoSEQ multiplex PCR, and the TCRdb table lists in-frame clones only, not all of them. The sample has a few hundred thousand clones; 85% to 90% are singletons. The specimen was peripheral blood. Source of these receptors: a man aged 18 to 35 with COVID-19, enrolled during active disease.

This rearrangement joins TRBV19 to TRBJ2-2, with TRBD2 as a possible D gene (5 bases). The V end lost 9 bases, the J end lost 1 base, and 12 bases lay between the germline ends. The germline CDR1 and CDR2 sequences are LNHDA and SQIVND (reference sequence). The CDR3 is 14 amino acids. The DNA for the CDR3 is TGTGCCAGCCAAGCGGTCATGAACACCGGGGAGCTGTTTTTT. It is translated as CASQAVMNTGELFF.

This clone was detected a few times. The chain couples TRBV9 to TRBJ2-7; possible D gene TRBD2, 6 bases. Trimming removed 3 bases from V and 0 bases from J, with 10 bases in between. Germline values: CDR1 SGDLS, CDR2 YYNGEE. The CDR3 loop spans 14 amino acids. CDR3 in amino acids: CASSARGFSYEQYF. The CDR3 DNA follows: TGTGCCAGCAGCGCTCGGGGGTTCTCCTACGAGCAGTACTTC.

CDR3 sequence (DNA): TGTGCCACCAGCAGACTAGCGGGGGGGCGTTTCAATGAGCAGTTCTTC. Protein product: CATSRLAGGRFNEQFF. The chain is built from TRBV15 and TRBJ2-1; 12 bases fit TRBD2. CDR1 is LNHNV, CDR2 YYDKDF, per germline (reference sequence). The CDR3 is 16 residues long. Trimming at V came to 2 bases and at J to 6 bases, leaving 5 bases not matched to a gene.

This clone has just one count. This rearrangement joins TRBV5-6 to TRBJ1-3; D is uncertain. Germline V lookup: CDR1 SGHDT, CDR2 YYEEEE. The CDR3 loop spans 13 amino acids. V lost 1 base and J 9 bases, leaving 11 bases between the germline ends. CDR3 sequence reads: CASSLNLRSTIYF. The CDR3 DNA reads TGTGCCAGCAGCTTGAACCTTCGGAGCACCATATATTTT.

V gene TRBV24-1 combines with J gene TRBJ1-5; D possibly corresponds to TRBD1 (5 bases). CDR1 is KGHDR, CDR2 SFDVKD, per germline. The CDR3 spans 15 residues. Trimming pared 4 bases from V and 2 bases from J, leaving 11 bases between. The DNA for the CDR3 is TGTGCCACCAGTGAGGGGCAGGGCGGCAATCAGCCCCAGCATTTT. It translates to CATSEGQGGNQPQHF.

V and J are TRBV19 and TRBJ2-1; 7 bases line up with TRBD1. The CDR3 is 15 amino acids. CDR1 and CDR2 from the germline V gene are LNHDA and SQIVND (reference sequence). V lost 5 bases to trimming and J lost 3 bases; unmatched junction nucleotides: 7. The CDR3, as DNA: TGTGCCAGTAGTCAAGGGGGCAGCTACTACAATGAGCAGTTCTTC. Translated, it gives CASSQGGSYYNEQFF. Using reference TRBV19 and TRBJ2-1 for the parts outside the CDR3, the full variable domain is DGGITQSPKYLFRKEGQNVTLSCEQNLNHDAMYWYRQDPGQGLRLIYYSQIVNDFQKGDIAEGYSVSREKKESFPLTVTSAQKNPTAFYLCASSQGGSYYNEQFFGPGTRLTVL.

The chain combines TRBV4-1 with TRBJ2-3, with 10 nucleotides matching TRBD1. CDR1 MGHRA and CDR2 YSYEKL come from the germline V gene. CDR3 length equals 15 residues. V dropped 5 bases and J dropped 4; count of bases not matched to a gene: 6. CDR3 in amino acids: CASSARQGASDTQYF. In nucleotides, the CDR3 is TGCGCCAGCAGCGCCCGACAGGGGGCGTCAGATACGCAGTATTTT.

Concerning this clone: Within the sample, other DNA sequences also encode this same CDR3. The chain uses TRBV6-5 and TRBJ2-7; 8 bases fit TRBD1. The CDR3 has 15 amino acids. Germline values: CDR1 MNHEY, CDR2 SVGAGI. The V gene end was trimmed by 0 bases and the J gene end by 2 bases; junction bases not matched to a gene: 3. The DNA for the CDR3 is TGTGCCAGCAGTTACTCAGGGACAGGCACCTACGAGCAGTACTTC. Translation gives CASSYSGTGTYEQYF.

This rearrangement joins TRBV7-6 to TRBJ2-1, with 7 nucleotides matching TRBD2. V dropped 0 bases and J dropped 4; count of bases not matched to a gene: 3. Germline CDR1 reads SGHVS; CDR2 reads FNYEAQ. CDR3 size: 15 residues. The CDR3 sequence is CASSLAREWYNEQFF. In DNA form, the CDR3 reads TGTGCCAGCAGCTTAGCGCGGGAGTGGTACAATGAGCAGTTCTTC.

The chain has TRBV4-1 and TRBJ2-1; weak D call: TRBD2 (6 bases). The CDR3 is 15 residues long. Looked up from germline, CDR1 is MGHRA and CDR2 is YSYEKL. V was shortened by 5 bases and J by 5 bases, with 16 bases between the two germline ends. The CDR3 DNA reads TGCGCCAGCAGCTCATCCCCCAGGGAGGACAATGAGCAGTTCTTC. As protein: CASSSSPREDNEQFF.